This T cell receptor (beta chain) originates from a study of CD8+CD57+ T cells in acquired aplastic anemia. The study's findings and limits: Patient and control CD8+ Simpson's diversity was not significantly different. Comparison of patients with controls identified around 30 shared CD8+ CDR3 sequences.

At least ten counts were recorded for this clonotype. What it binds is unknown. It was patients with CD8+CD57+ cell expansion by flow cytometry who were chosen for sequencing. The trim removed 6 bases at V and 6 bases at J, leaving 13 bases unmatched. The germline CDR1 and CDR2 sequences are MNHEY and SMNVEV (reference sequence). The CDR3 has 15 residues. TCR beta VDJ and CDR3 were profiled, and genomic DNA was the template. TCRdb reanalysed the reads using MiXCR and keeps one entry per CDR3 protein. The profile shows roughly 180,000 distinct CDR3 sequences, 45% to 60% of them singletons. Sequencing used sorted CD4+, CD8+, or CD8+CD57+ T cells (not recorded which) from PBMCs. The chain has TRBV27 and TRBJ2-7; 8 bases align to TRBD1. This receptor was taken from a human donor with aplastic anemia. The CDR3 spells CASSGVGDRLSEQYF. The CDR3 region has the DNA TGTGCCAGCAGCGGCGTCGGGGACAGGTTGAGCGAGCAGTACTTC.